This TCR beta chain was documented in a study of T cell responses to AZD1222 COVID-19 vaccine. General study results and limits: Spike-specific TCR breadth and depth rose after two AZD1222 doses.

A remark on this clone: Its antigen is unidentified.

Trimming cost V 2 bases and J 7 bases, with 15 bases left between them. The CDR3 covers 14 residues. From germline, CDR1 is SGDLS and CDR2 YYNGEE. TCRdb keeps only in-frame clones here, not all; method: immunoSEQ multiplex PCR. The data show some 280,000 clones, 90% to 95% seen once. The genes are TRBV9 and TRBJ1-2, with a weak D call TRBD1 (5 bases). Sequenced here: peripheral blood, sampled 28 days after the second AZD1222 dose. The sequence was collected from an adult who received the AZD1222 COVID-19 vaccine. CDR3 DNA: TGTGCCAGCAGCGTCACCGGGACTCCGCTTGGCTACACCTTC. Protein sequence: CASSVTGTPLGYTF. Using reference TRBV9 and TRBJ1-2 for the parts outside the CDR3, the full variable domain is DSGVTQTPKHLITATGQRVTLRCSPRSGDLSVYWYQQSLDQGLQFLIQYYNGEERAKGNILERFSAQQFPDLHSELNLSSLELGDSALYFCASSVTGTPLGYTFGSGTRLTVV.